The 2 T cell receptor beta chains presented below share a single source sample, sequenced in a study of T cells in Graves' hyperthyroidism and ophthalmopathy. The TCR beta CDR3 regions underwent amplification using RNA transcripts as the source. HTBI primers were used for first-round RT-PCR of the TCR CDR3. TCRdb recomputed calls from the multiplex PCR reads with MiXCR, one row per CDR3 protein. There are about half a million distinct CDR3 sequences in the sample; 20% occur only once, and around 27% lies in the top ten. What was sequenced was blood. These receptors came from a man aged 18 to 29 with Graves' hyperthyroidism.

The table lists this clonotype with a few counts. This chain joins TRBV27 and TRBJ2-7; D tentatively fits TRBD1 or TRBD2 (5 bases each). In germline, CDR1 is MNHEY, CDR2 SMNVEV (reference sequence). CDR3 length equals 14 residues. V lost 5 bases and J 3 bases, leaving 14 bases between the germline ends. Here the CDR3 reads CASSPRDGFYEQYF. The CDR3 DNA sequence: TGTGCCAGCAGTCCTAGGGACGGTTTCTACGAGCAGTACTTC.

V and J are TRBV6-1 and TRBJ1-2, with 8 bases identical to TRBD1. CDR1 MNHNS and CDR2 SASEGT come from the germline V gene. The CDR3 extends over 15 amino acids. Trimming at V came to 1 base and at J to 5 bases, leaving 6 bases not matched to a gene. This CDR3 reads CASSEGRQGRYGYTF. The CDR3 region has the DNA TGTGCCAGCAGTGAAGGGCGACAGGGGAGGTATGGCTACACCTTC.